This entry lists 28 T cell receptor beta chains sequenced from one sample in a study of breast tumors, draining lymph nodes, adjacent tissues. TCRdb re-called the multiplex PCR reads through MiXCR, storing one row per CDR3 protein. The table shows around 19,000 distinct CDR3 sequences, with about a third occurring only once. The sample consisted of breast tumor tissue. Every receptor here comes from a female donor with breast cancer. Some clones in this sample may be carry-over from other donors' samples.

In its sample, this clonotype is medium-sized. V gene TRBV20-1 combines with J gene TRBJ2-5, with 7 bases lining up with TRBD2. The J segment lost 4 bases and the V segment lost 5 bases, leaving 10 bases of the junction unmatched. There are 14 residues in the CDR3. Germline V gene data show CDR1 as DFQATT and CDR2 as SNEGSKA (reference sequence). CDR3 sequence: CSARGVGEGETQYF. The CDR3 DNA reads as TGCAGTGCTCGGGGGGTAGGGGAGGGAGAGACCCAGTACTTC.

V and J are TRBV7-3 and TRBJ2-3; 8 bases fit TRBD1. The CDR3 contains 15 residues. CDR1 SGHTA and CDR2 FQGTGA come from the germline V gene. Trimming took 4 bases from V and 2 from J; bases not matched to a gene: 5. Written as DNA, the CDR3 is TGTGCCAGCAGCTCGACAGGGGCCGCCACAGATACGCAGTATTTT. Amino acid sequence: CASSSTGAATDTQYF.

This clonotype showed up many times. CDR3 loop: CASSGGQGADGYTF. The CDR3 region has the DNA TGTGCCAGCTCAGGCGGACAGGGGGCTGATGGCTACACCTTC. The chain uses TRBV18 and TRBJ1-2, with 11 bases identical to TRBD1. The trim removed 5 bases at V and 6 bases at J, leaving 5 bases unmatched. CDR1 and CDR2 (germline): KGHSH, LQKENI. This CDR3 contains 14 residues.

The CDR3 here is CASLRDYSGANVLTF. In nucleotides, the CDR3 is TGTGCCAGCCTCAGGGATTACTCTGGGGCCAACGTCCTGACTTTC. V gene TRBV19 combines with J gene TRBJ2-6, with a weak D call TRBD1 (5 bases). Germline loops: CDR1 LNHDA, CDR2 SQIVND (reference sequence). V shed 9 bases and J shed 0 bases, with 12 bases lying between them. This CDR3 is 15 amino acids long.

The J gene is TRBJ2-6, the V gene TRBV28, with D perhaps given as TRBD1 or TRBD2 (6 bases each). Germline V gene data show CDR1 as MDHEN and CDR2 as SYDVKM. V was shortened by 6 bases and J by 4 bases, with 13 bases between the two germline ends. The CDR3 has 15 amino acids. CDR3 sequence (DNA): TGTGCCAGCAGGCCCGGGGGCCGCGGGGCCAACGTCCTGACTTTC. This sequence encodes CASRPGGRGANVLTF.

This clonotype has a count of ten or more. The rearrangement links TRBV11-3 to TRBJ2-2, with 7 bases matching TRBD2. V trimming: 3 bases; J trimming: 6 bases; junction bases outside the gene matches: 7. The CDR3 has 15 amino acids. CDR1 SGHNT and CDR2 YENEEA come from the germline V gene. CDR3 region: CASSFPSGQSGELFF. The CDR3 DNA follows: TGTGCCAGCAGCTTTCCTAGCGGTCAATCCGGGGAGCTGTTTTTT. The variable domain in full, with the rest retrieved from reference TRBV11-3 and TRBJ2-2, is EAGVVQSPRYKIIEKKQPVAFWCNPISGHNTLYWYLQNLGQGPELLIRYENEEAVDDSQLPKDRFSAERLKGVDSTLKIQPAELGDSAVYLCASSFPSGQSGELFFGEGSRLTVL.

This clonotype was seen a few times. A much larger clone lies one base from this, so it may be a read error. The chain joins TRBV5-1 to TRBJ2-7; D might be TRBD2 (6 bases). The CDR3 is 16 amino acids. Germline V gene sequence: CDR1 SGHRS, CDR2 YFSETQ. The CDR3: CASSPRSSSAYYERYF. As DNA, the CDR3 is TGCGCCAGCAGTCCCCGATCTTCTAGCGCCTACTACGAGCGGTACTTC. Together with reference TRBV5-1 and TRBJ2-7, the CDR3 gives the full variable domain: KAGVTQTPRYLIKTRGQQVTLSCSPISGHRSVSWYQQTPGQGLQFLFEYFSETQRNKGNFPGRFSGRQFSNSRSEMNVSTLELGDSALYLCASSPRSSSAYYERYFGPGTRLTVT.

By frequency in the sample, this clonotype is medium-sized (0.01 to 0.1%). This chain's CDR3 is CASSPGQGYEQYF. The CDR3 coding sequence is TGTGCCAGCAGTCCGGGACAGGGGTACGAGCAGTACTTC. The chain carries TRBV12-3 or TRBV12-4 and TRBJ2-7; 10 positions match TRBD1. Trimming took 5 bases from V and 4 from J; bases not matched to a gene: 2. CDR3 length: 13 residues.

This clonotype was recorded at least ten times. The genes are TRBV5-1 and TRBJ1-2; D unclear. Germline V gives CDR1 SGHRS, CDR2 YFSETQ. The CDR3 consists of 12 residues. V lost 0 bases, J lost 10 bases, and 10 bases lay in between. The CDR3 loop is CASSLADGYYTF. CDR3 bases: TGCGCCAGCAGCTTGGCGGACGGATACTACACCTTC. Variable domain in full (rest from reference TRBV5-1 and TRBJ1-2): KAGVTQTPRYLIKTRGQQVTLSCSPISGHRSVSWYQQTPGQGLQFLFEYFSETQRNKGNFPGRFSGRQFSNSRSEMNVSTLELGDSALYLCASSLADGYYTFGSGTRLTVV.

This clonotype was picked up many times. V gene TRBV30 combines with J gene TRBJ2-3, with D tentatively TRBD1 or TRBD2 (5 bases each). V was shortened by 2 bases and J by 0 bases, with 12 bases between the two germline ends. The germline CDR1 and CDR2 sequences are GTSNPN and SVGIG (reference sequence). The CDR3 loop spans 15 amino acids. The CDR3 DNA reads TGTGCCTGGAGTTCCCGGGACGAGAGCACAGATACGCAGTATTTT. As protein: CAWSSRDESTDTQYF.

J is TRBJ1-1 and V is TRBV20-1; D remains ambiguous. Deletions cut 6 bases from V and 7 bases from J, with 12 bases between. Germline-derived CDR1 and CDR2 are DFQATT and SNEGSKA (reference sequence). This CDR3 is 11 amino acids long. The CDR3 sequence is CSARTGDEAFF. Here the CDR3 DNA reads TGCAGTGCCAGGACGGGAGATGAAGCTTTCTTT.

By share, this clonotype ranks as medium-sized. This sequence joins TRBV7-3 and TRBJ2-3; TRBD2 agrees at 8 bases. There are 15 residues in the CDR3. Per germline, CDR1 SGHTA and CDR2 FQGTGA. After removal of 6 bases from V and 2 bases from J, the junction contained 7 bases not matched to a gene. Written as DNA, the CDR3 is TGTGCCAGCAGTTACAGCGGGAGCGACACAGATACGCAGTATTTT. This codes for CASSYSGSDTDTQYF.

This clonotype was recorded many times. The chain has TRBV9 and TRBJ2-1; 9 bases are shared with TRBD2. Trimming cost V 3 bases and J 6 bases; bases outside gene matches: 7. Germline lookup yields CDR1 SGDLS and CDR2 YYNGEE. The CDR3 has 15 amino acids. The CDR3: CASSGTGTSSNEQFF. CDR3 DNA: TGTGCCAGCAGCGGAACGGGGACTAGCAGCAATGAGCAGTTCTTC.

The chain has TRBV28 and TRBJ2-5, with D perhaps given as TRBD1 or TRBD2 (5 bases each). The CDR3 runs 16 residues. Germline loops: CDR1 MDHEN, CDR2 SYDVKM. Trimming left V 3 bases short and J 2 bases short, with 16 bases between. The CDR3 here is CASSLPGTKAQETQYF. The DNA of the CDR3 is TGTGCCAGCAGTTTGCCCGGGACGAAGGCACAAGAGACCCAGTACTTC.

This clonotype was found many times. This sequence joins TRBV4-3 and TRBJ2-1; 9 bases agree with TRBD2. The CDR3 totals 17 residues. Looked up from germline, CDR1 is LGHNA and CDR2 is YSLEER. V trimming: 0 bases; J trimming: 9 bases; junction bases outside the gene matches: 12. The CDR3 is CASSQDQGTSRTSEQFF. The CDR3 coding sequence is TGCGCCAGCAGCCAAGATCAGGGGACTAGCAGGACCAGTGAGCAGTTCTTC.

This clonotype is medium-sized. CDR3 residues: CSASWGRSQPQHF. In DNA, the CDR3 is TGCAGTGCTAGTTGGGGGCGGTCTCAGCCCCAGCATTTT. The chain is built from TRBV20-1 and TRBJ1-5; tentative D call: TRBD1 (6 bases). The CDR3 runs to 13 residues. The V gene lost 3 bases and the J gene lost 6 bases, with 12 bases spanning the gap. CDR1 and CDR2 (germline): DFQATT, SNEGSKA (reference sequence).

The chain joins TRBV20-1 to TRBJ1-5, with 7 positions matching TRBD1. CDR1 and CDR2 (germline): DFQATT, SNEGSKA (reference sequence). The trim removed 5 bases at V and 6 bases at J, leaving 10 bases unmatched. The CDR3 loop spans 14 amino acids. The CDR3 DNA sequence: TGCAGTGCTTTTGAGGGGGCTGAAGCTCAGCCCCAGCATTTT. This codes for CSAFEGAEAQPQHF.

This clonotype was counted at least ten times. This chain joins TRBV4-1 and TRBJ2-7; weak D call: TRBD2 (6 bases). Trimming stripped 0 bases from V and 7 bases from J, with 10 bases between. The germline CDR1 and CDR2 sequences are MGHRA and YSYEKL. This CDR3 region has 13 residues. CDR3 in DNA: TGCGCCAGCAGCCAAGATCGGGGGTGGGAGCAGTACTTC. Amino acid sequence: CASSQDRGWEQYF.

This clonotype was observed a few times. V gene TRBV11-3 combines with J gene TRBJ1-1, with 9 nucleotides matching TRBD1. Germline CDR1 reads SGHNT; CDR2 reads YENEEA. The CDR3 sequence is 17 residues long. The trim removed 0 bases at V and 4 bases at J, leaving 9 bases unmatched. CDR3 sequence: CASSLEGATGGVTEAFF. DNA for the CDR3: TGTGCCAGCAGCTTAGAAGGAGCGACAGGGGGTGTCACTGAAGCTTTCTTT.

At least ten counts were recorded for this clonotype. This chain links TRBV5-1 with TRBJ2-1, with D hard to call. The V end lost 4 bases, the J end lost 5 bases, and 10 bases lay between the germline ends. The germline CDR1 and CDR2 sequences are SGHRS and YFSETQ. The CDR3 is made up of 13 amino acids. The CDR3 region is CASSLSKNNEQFF. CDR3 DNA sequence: TGCGCCAGCAGCCTATCGAAGAACAATGAGCAGTTCTTC.

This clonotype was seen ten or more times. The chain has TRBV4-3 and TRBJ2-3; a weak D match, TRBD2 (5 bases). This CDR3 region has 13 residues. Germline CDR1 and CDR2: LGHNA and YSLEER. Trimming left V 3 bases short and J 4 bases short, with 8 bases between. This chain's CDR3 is CASSQELADTQYF. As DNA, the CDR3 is TGCGCCAGCAGCCAGGAACTAGCAGATACGCAGTATTTT.

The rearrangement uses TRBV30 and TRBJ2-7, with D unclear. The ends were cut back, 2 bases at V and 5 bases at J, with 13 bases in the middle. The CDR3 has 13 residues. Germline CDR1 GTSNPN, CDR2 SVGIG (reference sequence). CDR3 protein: CAWSTGPPHEQYF. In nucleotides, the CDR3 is TGTGCCTGGAGTACCGGCCCGCCCCACGAGCAGTACTTC.

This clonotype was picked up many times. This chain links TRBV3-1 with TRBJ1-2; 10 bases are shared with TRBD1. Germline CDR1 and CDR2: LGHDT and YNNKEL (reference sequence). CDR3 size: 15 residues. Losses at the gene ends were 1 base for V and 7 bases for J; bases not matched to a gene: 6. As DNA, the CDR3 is TGTGCCAGCAGCCAAGGGGACAGGGGATTCGGTGGCTACACCTTC. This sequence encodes CASSQGDRGFGGYTF.

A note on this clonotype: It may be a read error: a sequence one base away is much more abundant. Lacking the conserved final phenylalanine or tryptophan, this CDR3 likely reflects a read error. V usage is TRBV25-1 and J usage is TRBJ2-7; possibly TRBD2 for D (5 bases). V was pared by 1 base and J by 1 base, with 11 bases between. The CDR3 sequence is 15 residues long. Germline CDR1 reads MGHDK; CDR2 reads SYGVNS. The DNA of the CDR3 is TGTGCCAGCAGTGAATCGGTGGGAGAGTCCTACGAGCAGTACTCC. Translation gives CASSESVGESYEQYS.

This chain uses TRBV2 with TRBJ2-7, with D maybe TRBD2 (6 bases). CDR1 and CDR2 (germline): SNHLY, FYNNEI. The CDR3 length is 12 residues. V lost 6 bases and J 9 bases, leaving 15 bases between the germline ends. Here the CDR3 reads CASSFTEGGQYF. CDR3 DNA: TGTGCCAGCAGCTTTACAGAGGGAGGGCAGTACTTC.

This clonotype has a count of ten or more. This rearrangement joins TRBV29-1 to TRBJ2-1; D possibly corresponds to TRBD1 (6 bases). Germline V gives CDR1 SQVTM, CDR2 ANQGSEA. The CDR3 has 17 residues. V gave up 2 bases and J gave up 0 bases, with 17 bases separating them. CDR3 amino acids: CSVESPQGTHSYNEQFF. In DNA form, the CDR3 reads TGCAGCGTTGAATCCCCTCAGGGGACCCACTCCTACAATGAGCAGTTCTTC.

CDR3 in amino acids: CASSPGDEQFF. The CDR3, as DNA: TGTGCCAGCTCCCCCGGCGATGAGCAGTTCTTC. The chain is built from TRBV12-3 or TRBV12-4 and TRBJ2-1; D is unclear. V lost 8 bases and J lost 8, with 10 bases in between. This CDR3 region has 11 residues.

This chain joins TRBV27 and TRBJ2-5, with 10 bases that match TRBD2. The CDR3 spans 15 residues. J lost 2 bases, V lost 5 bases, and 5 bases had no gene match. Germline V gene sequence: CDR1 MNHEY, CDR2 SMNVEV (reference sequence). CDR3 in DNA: TGTGCCAGCAGTGCTACGGGACTAGCGCAAGAGACCCAGTACTTC. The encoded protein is CASSATGLAQETQYF.